The T cell receptor (beta chain) under discussion was sequenced for a study of blood T cell repertoires in COVID-19. Across the whole study: COVID-19 samples from acute and convalescent phases originated in the United States, Italy and Spain. Nucleic acid was either cDNA or gDNA, and it came from T cells, B-cell-depleted T cells, or PBMCs.

In the authors' methods: Counts of nucleated cells, estimated from reference gene primer amplification, were obtained. Generated by immunoSEQ multiplex PCR, the TCRdb table keeps only in-frame clones and is missing some. V and J calls and clone size are those listed in that table; D and trimming were worked out from the DNA. This table has under 150,000 clones, 90% appearing once. Per the germline V gene, CDR1 is SGHRS and CDR2 is YFSETQ. The CDR3 sequence is 14 residues long. V gave up 2 bases and J gave up 6 bases, with 11 bases separating them. This clone showed up just once. The chain couples TRBV5-1 to TRBJ2-2; D remains ambiguous. The sequence derives from a man between 50 and 59 years old with active COVID-19. The sequencing input was peripheral blood. The CDR3 reads CASSLEPTAGELFF. The CDR3 bases are TGCGCCAGCAGCTTAGAACCTACGGCCGGGGAGCTGTTTTTT.